A single sample is the source of the 16 T cell receptor beta chains below, sequenced in a study of blood T cell repertoires in COVID-19. Here immunoSEQ multiplex PCR was the method, and the copy in TCRdb shows in-frame clones only, minus some. This table has some 200,000 clones, about 85% appearing once. The sequenced sample was peripheral blood. The origin of the receptors is a man aged 50-60 years who had recovered from COVID-19.

CDR3 protein: CASTKGLAYEQYF. The DNA of the CDR3 is TGTGCCAGTACGAAGGGACTAGCCTACGAGCAGTACTTC. V gene TRBV19 combines with J gene TRBJ2-7; 8 bases are shared with TRBD2. CDR1 and CDR2 (germline): LNHDA, SQIVND (reference sequence). With V trimmed by 7 bases and J by 2 bases, 4 bases remained unmatched. The CDR3 covers 13 residues.

The V gene is TRBV5-1, the J gene TRBJ1-4; D perhaps matches TRBD1 (6 bases). From germline, CDR1 is SGHRS and CDR2 YFSETQ. The CDR3 covers 15 residues. Trimming took off 4 bases at V and 2 bases at J, with 12 bases between the two ends. The CDR3 sequence: CASSAQGFTNEKLFF. CDR3 nucleotides: TGCGCCAGCAGCGCACAGGGTTTCACTAATGAAAAACTGTTTTTT.

The chain combines TRBV7-9 with TRBJ1-4; no clear D gene. There are 14 residues in the CDR3. The germline V and J ends were trimmed by 5 bases and 0 bases, with 7 bases remaining between them. Per germline, CDR1 SEHNR and CDR2 FQNEAQ (reference sequence). This CDR3 is CASSAAATNEKLFF. The CDR3 region has the DNA TGTGCCAGCAGCGCAGCGGCAACTAATGAAAAACTGTTTTTT.

This chain uses TRBV7-7 with TRBJ2-5; 9 nucleotides agree with TRBD1. Germline V gene data show CDR1 as SSHAT and CDR2 as FNYEAQ (reference sequence). The CDR3 is 14 residues long. J was trimmed by 5 bases and V by 2 bases; bases with no gene match: 3. The CDR3 is CASSLTGGGETQYF. The CDR3, as DNA: TGTGCCAGCAGCTTAACAGGGGGCGGGGAGACCCAGTACTTC.

This clone was seen a single time. This chain joins TRBV24-1 and TRBJ2-7; 7 nucleotides align to TRBD1. V gave up 7 bases and J gave up 6 bases; unmatched junction bases: 5. The CDR3 is made up of 12 amino acids. Germline CDR1 reads KGHDR; CDR2 reads SFDVKD. Written as DNA, the CDR3 is TGTGCCACCAGAACAGGGGCTGGCGAGCAGTACTTC. Protein product: CATRTGAGEQYF.

This chain links TRBV5-1 with TRBJ1-4, with 9 bases identical to TRBD1. Germline lookup yields CDR1 SGHRS and CDR2 YFSETQ. V shed 1 base and J 0 bases; nucleotides not matched to a gene: 7. The CDR3 has 18 amino acids. The CDR3 DNA follows: TGCGCCAGCAGCTTGAGGACAGGGGCCCGGGCAACTAATGAAAAACTGTTTTTT. This translates into CASSLRTGARATNEKLFF. The full variable domain, its missing parts supplied by reference TRBV5-1 and TRBJ1-4, is KAGVTQTPRYLIKTRGQQVTLSCSPISGHRSVSWYQQTPGQGLQFLFEYFSETQRNKGNFPGRFSGRQFSNSRSEMNVSTLELGDSALYLCASSLRTGARATNEKLFFGSGTQLSVL.

The gene calls are TRBV2 and TRBJ2-2; D is perhaps TRBD1 (5 bases). The CDR3 totals 13 residues. Trimming took off 7 bases at V and 7 bases at J, with 13 bases between the two ends. The germline V gene has CDR1 SNHLY and CDR2 FYNNEI. The CDR3 sequence is CASITGRVGELFF. For the CDR3, the DNA is TGTGCCAGCATAACAGGAAGGGTCGGGGAGCTGTTTTTT.

J is TRBJ2-1 and V is TRBV7-2; weak D call: TRBD2 (5 bases). Trimming removed 6 bases from V and 9 bases from J, with 18 bases in between. The germline V gene encodes CDR1 SGHTA and CDR2 FQGNSA. This CDR3 contains 14 residues. The CDR3 region has the DNA TGTGCCAGCAGGCCCACCCTGACGGGGAGTGAGCAGTTCTTC. Amino acid sequence: CASRPTLTGSEQFF.

V and J are TRBV27 and TRBJ1-1; D gene unclear. Germline V gives CDR1 MNHEY, CDR2 SMNVEV (reference sequence). Trimming shortened V by 8 bases and J by 0 bases, and 10 bases separated the two germline ends. This CDR3 is 13 amino acids long. The CDR3: CASAPGMNTEAFF. The CDR3 DNA is TGTGCCAGCGCGCCAGGTATGAACACTGAAGCTTTCTTT.

The rearrangement joins TRBV7-2 to TRBJ2-2, with 13 bases lining up with TRBD2. The CDR3 covers 16 residues. Germline CDR1 reads SGHTA; CDR2 reads FQGNSA. The V segment lost 6 bases and the J segment 6 bases; nucleotides outside the gene matches: 7. The DNA of the CDR3 is TGTGCCAGCAGTAAAGGACTAGCGGGAGCCGCCGGGGAGCTGTTTTTT. This gives the protein CASSKGLAGAAGELFF.

The rearrangement uses TRBV7-8 and TRBJ2-2; D gene ambiguous. The V gene's germline CDR1 is SGHVS and CDR2 FQNEAQ. The CDR3 extends over 15 amino acids. V was clipped by 1 base and J by 4 bases, with 10 bases between them. The CDR3 sequence is CASSLDARRTGELFF. CDR3 coding DNA: TGTGCCAGCAGCTTAGATGCTAGACGCACCGGGGAGCTGTTTTTT.

The chain uses TRBV5-1 and TRBJ2-7; 11 bases are shared with TRBD2. This CDR3 region has 15 residues. Germline-derived CDR1 and CDR2 are SGHRS and YFSETQ. With 0 bases clipped from V and 3 bases from J, the junction kept 2 bases outside the gene matches. As DNA, the CDR3 is TGCGCCAGCAGCTTGGTAGGGACTAGCGGCTACGAGCAGTACTTC. Its protein product is CASSLVGTSGYEQYF.

Regarding this clone: At one of its ends the junction is not consistent with the germline gene, which may arise from a read error. CDR3 amino acids: CATTAGFHLFF. CDR3 in DNA: TGTGCCACCACAGCGGGATTCCACCTATTCTTC. The chain links TRBV6-5 to TRBJ1-2; D uncertain. The length of the CDR3 is 11 residues. Germline assignment: CDR1 MNHEY and CDR2 SVGAGI.

This chain connects TRBV4-1 to TRBJ2-1; the match to TRBD2 covers 7 bases. The CDR3 is made up of 14 amino acids. V was clipped by 3 bases and J by 7 bases; unmatched bases: 6. Germline V gene lookup returns CDR1 MGHRA and CDR2 YSYEKL. CDR3 DNA sequence: TGCGCCAGCAGCCACCCCAGCGGGAATAATGAGCAGTTCTTC. Translating gives CASSHPSGNNEQFF.

This rearrangement joins TRBV28 to TRBJ2-7; D might be TRBD2 (5 bases). CDR1 MDHEN and CDR2 SYDVKM come from the germline V gene. The V gene lost 6 bases and the J gene lost 3 bases, with 18 bases spanning the gap. CDR3 size: 15 residues. In nucleotides, the CDR3 is TGTGCCAGCAGAAGAGGGATACGCGGTGGCTACGAGCAGTACTTC. It specifies CASRRGIRGGYEQYF. The full variable domain, completed using reference TRBV28 and TRBJ2-7, is DVKVTQSSRYLVKRTGEKVFLECVQDMDHENMFWYRQDPGLGLRLIYFSYDVKMKEKGDIPEGYSVSREKKERFSLILESASTNQTSMYLCASRRGIRGGYEQYFGPGTRLTVT.

The rearrangement links TRBV28 to TRBJ1-2, with TRBD1 as a possible D gene (6 bases). The germline V gene encodes CDR1 MDHEN and CDR2 SYDVKM. The CDR3 contains 15 residues. With 1 base removed from V and 7 bases from J, the gap between germline ends came to 16 bases. The CDR3 reads CASSLSAGAGGGYTF. DNA for the CDR3: TGTGCCAGCAGTTTATCGGCGGGGGCTGGCGGTGGCTACACCTTC.